These T cell receptor beta chains were read from a single sample in a study of regulatory T cells in long-lasting Graves disease. TCRdb used MiXCR to reprocess the multiplex PCR reads, holding one entry per CDR3 protein. Among 300,000 to 400,000 distinct CDR3 sequences listed, about 20% were seen once. The sample was peripheral blood mononuclear cells (PBMCs), taken when the disease was refractory, from a patient treated with antithyroid drugs. The receptors were gathered from a female donor with Graves disease. CDR3s include the opening cysteine and the closing phenylalanine or tryptophan. Each record gives: V gene, CDR3 length, D gene, J gene, clone size, CDR3 protein, CDR3 DNA. The D gene is left open where the match is weak. The size field is filled for only some rows; it gives once, few, many or a size class.

V gene: TRBV12-3/TRBV12-4
CDR3 length: 13
D gene: -
J gene: TRBJ2-7
clone size: many
CDR3 protein: CASSFGLLYEQYF
CDR3 DNA: TGTGCCAGCAGTTTTGGACTCTTATACGAGCAGTACTTC

V gene: TRBV28
CDR3 length: 14
D gene: -
J gene: TRBJ1-5
clone size: -
CDR3 protein: CAGGGGYSNQPQHF
CDR3 DNA: TGTGCCGGGGGGGGGGGCTATAGCAATCAGCCCCAGCATTTT

V gene: TRBV5-1
CDR3 length: 14
D gene: -
J gene: TRBJ2-1
clone size: -
CDR3 protein: CASSLDGEYNEQFF
CDR3 DNA: TGCGCCAGCAGCTTGGATGGGGAGTACAATGAGCAGTTCTTC

V gene: TRBV5-1
CDR3 length: 15
D gene: -
J gene: TRBJ1-5
clone size: -
CDR3 protein: CASRPTSGLGEPQHF
CDR3 DNA: TGCGCCAGCAGACCCACTTCGGGACTCGGGGAGCCCCAGCATTTT

V gene: TRBV19
CDR3 length: 13
D gene: -
J gene: TRBJ1-5
clone size: few
CDR3 protein: CASRGYSNQPQHF
CDR3 DNA: TGTGCCAGTAGAGGTTATAGCAATCAGCCCCAGCATTTT

V gene: TRBV12-3/TRBV12-4
CDR3 length: 12
D gene: -
J gene: TRBJ1-1
clone size: -
CDR3 protein: CASSSAGIEAFF
CDR3 DNA: TGTGCCAGCAGTTCGGCGGGGATTGAAGCTTTCTTT

V gene: TRBV12-3/TRBV12-4
CDR3 length: 15
D gene: TRBD1
J gene: TRBJ1-1
clone size: -
CDR3 protein: CASSSRDRQRTEAFF
CDR3 DNA: TGTGCCAGCAGTTCACGGGACAGGCAACGAACTGAAGCTTTCTTT

V gene: TRBV6-1
CDR3 length: 14
D gene: TRBD1
J gene: TRBJ2-7
clone size: many
CDR3 protein: CASRAPDRVGEQYF
CDR3 DNA: TGTGCCAGCAGAGCCCCCGACAGGGTAGGAGAGCAGTACTTC

V gene: TRBV5-1
CDR3 length: 18
D gene: TRBD1
J gene: TRBJ2-6
clone size: -
CDR3 protein: CASSLVPGGGSGANVLTF
CDR3 DNA: TGCGCCAGCAGCTTGGTTCCAGGGGGCGGCTCTGGGGCCAACGTCCTGACTTTC

V gene: TRBV10-3
CDR3 length: 13
D gene: -
J gene: TRBJ2-1
clone size: few
CDR3 protein: CAISPTRSNEQFF
CDR3 DNA: TGTGCCATCAGCCCCACTAGAAGCAATGAGCAGTTCTTC

V gene: TRBV7-8
CDR3 length: 14
D gene: -
J gene: TRBJ2-4
clone size: few
CDR3 protein: CASSELVPVDIQYF
CDR3 DNA: TGTGCCAGCAGCGAGTTGGTCCCGGTGGACATTCAGTACTTC

V gene: TRBV19
CDR3 length: 13
D gene: TRBD1
J gene: TRBJ1-6
clone size: -
CDR3 protein: CASRDRGLSPLHF
CDR3 DNA: TGTGCCAGTAGAGACAGGGGGCTGTCACCCCTCCACTTT

V gene: TRBV28
CDR3 length: 15
D gene: TRBD1
J gene: TRBJ1-1
clone size: many
CDR3 protein: CASSPRTGAGVKAFF
CDR3 DNA: TGTGCCAGCAGTCCCAGGACAGGGGCTGGGGTAAAAGCTTTCTTT

V gene: TRBV7-6
CDR3 length: 14
D gene: TRBD1
J gene: TRBJ1-5
clone size: few
CDR3 protein: CASSLGTGRQPQHF
CDR3 DNA: TGTGCCAGCAGCTTAGGGACAGGGAGGCAGCCCCAGCATTTT

V gene: TRBV11-3
CDR3 length: 15
D gene: -
J gene: TRBJ1-6
clone size: many
CDR3 protein: CASSLVTADNSPLHF
CDR3 DNA: TGTGCCAGCAGCTTAGTGACAGCCGATAATTCACCCCTCCACTTT

V gene: TRBV28
CDR3 length: 13
D gene: -
J gene: TRBJ2-3
clone size: -
CDR3 protein: CASSFIGTDTQYF
CDR3 DNA: TGTGCCAGCAGTTTTATCGGTACAGATACGCAGTATTTT

V gene: TRBV6-1
CDR3 length: 13
D gene: -
J gene: TRBJ2-1
clone size: -
CDR3 protein: CASCPNPYNEQFF
CDR3 DNA: TGTGCCAGCTGCCCAAACCCCTACAATGAGCAGTTCTTC

V gene: TRBV30
CDR3 length: 15
D gene: -
J gene: TRBJ1-2
clone size: -
CDR3 protein: CAWTLKRGPIYGYTF
CDR3 DNA: TGTGCCTGGACCCTAAAGAGAGGCCCCATCTATGGCTACACCTTC

V gene: TRBV5-1
CDR3 length: 15
D gene: -
J gene: TRBJ1-3
clone size: -
CDR3 protein: CASSLDYREGNTIYF
CDR3 DNA: TGCGCCAGCAGCTTGGATTACAGGGAGGGAAACACCATATATTTT

V gene: TRBV6-1
CDR3 length: 13
D gene: TRBD1
J gene: TRBJ1-2
clone size: few
CDR3 protein: CAIRTGANYGYTF
CDR3 DNA: TGTGCCATCCGGACAGGAGCTAACTATGGCTACACCTTC

V gene: TRBV7-9
CDR3 length: 15
D gene: TRBD2
J gene: TRBJ2-1
clone size: -
CDR3 protein: CASSLYARGGNEQFF
CDR3 DNA: TGTGCCAGCAGCTTATACGCGCGGGGGGGCAATGAGCAGTTCTTC

V gene: TRBV4-3
CDR3 length: 14
D gene: -
J gene: TRBJ1-2
clone size: few
CDR3 protein: CASSPGPLNYGYTF
CDR3 DNA: TGCGCCAGCAGCCCGGGTCCTCTTAACTATGGCTACACCTTC

V gene: TRBV28
CDR3 length: 12
D gene: -
J gene: TRBJ1-5
clone size: -
CDR3 protein: CASSPGGGEGHF
CDR3 DNA: TGTGCCAGCAGCCCTGGAGGGGGTGAGGGGCATTTT

V gene: TRBV12-3/TRBV12-4
CDR3 length: 14
D gene: -
J gene: TRBJ1-3
clone size: -
CDR3 protein: CASSFGEVGNTIYF
CDR3 DNA: TGTGCCAGCAGTTTCGGCGAGGTCGGAAACACCATATATTTT

V gene: TRBV28
CDR3 length: 19
D gene: TRBD1
J gene: TRBJ2-6
clone size: many
CDR3 protein: CASRQPPGQRTSGANVLTF
CDR3 DNA: TGTGCCAGCAGGCAGCCTCCGGGACAGAGAACCTCTGGGGCCAACGTCCTGACTTTC

V gene: TRBV20-1
CDR3 length: 15
D gene: -
J gene: TRBJ2-3
clone size: few
CDR3 protein: CSASKGTGGTDTQYF
CDR3 DNA: TGCAGTGCTAGTAAGGGGACTGGGGGGACAGATACGCAGTATTTT

V gene: TRBV12-3/TRBV12-4
CDR3 length: 12
D gene: -
J gene: TRBJ1-2
clone size: many
CDR3 protein: CASSFRDQGYTF
CDR3 DNA: TGTGCCAGCAGTTTCAGGGATCAGGGCTACACCTTC